In its sample, the clone carrying this T cell receptor (beta chain) was seen a few times. The data were taken from a study of blood T cell repertoires in COVID-19. Using immunoSEQ multiplex PCR, the repertoire was profiled, and TCRdb retains in-frame clones only, with some absent. The sample lists more than 150,000 clones, approximately 80% occurring once. Sequenced input: peripheral blood. This sequence originates from a woman of 80 years or more with COVID-19, enrolled during active disease.

CDR3 in amino acids: CASGEFGNQPQHF. The CDR3, as DNA: TGTGCCAGCGGAGAATTTGGCAATCAGCCCCAGCATTTT. V usage is TRBV6-6 and J usage is TRBJ1-5; the D is unclear. The CDR3 has 13 amino acids. Germline CDR1 reads MNHNY; CDR2 reads SVGAGI (reference sequence). V was shortened by 8 bases and J by 2 bases, with 10 bases between the two germline ends.